Below are 31 T cell receptor beta chains sequenced from a single sample in a study of tumor-infiltrating lymphocytes in primary liver carcinoma (dated by TCRdb to 2015 to 2018). TRIzol reagent was used to extract blood RNA from unsorted whole blood, while the DNeasy Blood & Tissue kit provided the germline DNA. Sequencing was carried out with an Illumina HiSeq 2500. A constant-region primer and ProtoScript II reverse transcriptase were used to reverse-transcribe TCRbeta-specific cDNA from roughly 0.55 ug total RNA. The TCRbeta libraries were prepared through three rounds of nested multiplex PCR following a slightly modified ARM-PCR procedure. Multiplex TRBV1-TRBV30 forward primers and a Cbeta reverse primer were used in the first two PCR rounds, each of which was run for roughly 9 cycles. TCRdb applied fastp at Q25 and MiXCR to the public reads, then kept only in-frame beta chains. Records with the same CDR3 protein are collapsed into one entry carrying the most frequent genes and DNA. This sample lists 310,000 or so distinct CDR3 sequences; about three fifths were detected once. Jointly, the top ten make up over 15% of the sample.

Material: peripheral blood. The receptors were sampled from a woman aged 25 to 39 with primary liver carcinoma and hepatitis B virus infection.

This clonotype was recorded a few times. The CDR3 here is CASSPGQGGNNQPQHF. CDR3 coding DNA: TGTGCCAGCAGTCCTGGACAGGGAGGAAACAATCAGCCCCAGCATTTT. The chain couples TRBV12-3 or TRBV12-4 to TRBJ1-5, with 8 nucleotides matching TRBD1. This CDR3 comprises 16 residues. V dropped 5 bases and J dropped 3; count of bases not matched to a gene: 9.

The rearrangement uses TRBV11-2 and TRBJ2-1; possible D gene TRBD1, 6 bases. The CDR3 covers 15 residues. Germline V gives CDR1 SGHAT, CDR2 FQNNGV. The V end lost 1 base, the J end lost 2 bases, and 9 bases lay between the germline ends. The CDR3: CASSLARDTYNEQFF. The CDR3 DNA sequence: TGTGCCAGCAGCTTAGCCCGGGACACCTACAATGAGCAGTTCTTC.

About this clonotype itself: It may be a read error: a sequence one base away is much more abundant. The J gene is TRBJ2-3, the V gene TRBV12-5; a possible D gene is TRBD1 (6 bases). The CDR3 totals 15 residues. V shed 6 bases and J shed 0 bases, with 13 bases lying between them. Germline-derived CDR1 and CDR2 are LGHNT and FRNRAP. CDR3 region: CASGQAGASTDTQYF. The CDR3 DNA is TGTGCTAGTGGACAGGCAGGGGCGAGCACAGATACGCAGTATTTT.

The V gene is TRBV5-1, the J gene TRBJ2-2, with a tentative D call TRBD2 (5 bases). Trimming stripped 3 bases from V and 0 bases from J, with 9 bases between. Germline CDR1 and CDR2: SGHRS and YFSETQ. This CDR3 is 15 amino acids long. The CDR3 nucleotides are TGCGCCAGCAGCTGGAATAGCGCGAACACCGGGGAGCTGTTTTTT. Translated, it gives CASSWNSANTGELFF.

For this clonotype: Since the CDR3 does not end with the conserved phenylalanine or tryptophan, this likely comes from a read error. V gene TRBV5-1 combines with J gene TRBJ2-3; no firm D call. This CDR3 has 15 residues. V dropped 6 bases and J dropped 0 bases, with 14 bases sitting between them. Germline values: CDR1 SGHRS, CDR2 YFSETQ. The CDR3 DNA sequence: TGCGCCAGCATGTCCTATGGCTGGAGCACAGATACGCAGTATCTT. As protein: CASMSYGWSTDTQYL.

This clonotype appeared once. Compared with germline, one end of the junction differs, possibly owing to a read error. The chain carries TRBV11-2 and TRBJ2-5; 9 bases fit TRBD2. The CDR3 consists of 17 residues. Germline V gene data show CDR1 as SGHAT and CDR2 as FQNNGV. This CDR3 reads CTSSLGGSGGSTETQYF. CDR3 DNA: TGTACCAGCAGCTTAGGGGGTAGCGGGGGAAGTACTGAGACCCAGTACTTC.

This clonotype was counted only a few times. The CDR3 region has the DNA TGTGCCAGCAGTACGAACCTAGCGGGAGAGGGGGAGACCCAGTACTTC. It yields the protein CASSTNLAGEGETQYF. This sequence joins TRBV6-2 or TRBV6-3 and TRBJ2-5, with 10 bases aligning to TRBD2. The CDR3 spans 16 residues. From germline, CDR1 is MNHEY and CDR2 SVGEGT. Trimming cost V 5 bases and J 5 bases; bases outside gene matches: 11.

With respect to this clonotype: At one of its ends the junction is not consistent with the germline gene, which may arise from a read error. The CDR3 bases are TGTACCAGCAGCCGTCAAGGAGGTGGCGGGAGGGCCAGCGCTGAGCAGTTCTTC. This encodes CTSSRQGGGGRASAEQFF. J is TRBJ2-1 and V is TRBV11-2; 9 nucleotides align to TRBD2. The germline gives CDR1 SGHAT, CDR2 FQNNGV. This CDR3 comprises 18 residues.

Concerning this clonotype itself: One junction end does not reproduce the germline sequence, and a read error may be involved. This sequence joins TRBV12-3 or TRBV12-4 and TRBJ2-3, with 12 bases matching TRBD2. The CDR3 totals 16 residues. CDR3 in DNA: TGTGCCAACAGTTCGGGGACTAGCGGGAGCACAGATACGCAGTATTTT. The encoded protein is CANSSGTSGSTDTQYF.

This rearrangement joins TRBV24-1 to TRBJ1-1; 8 nucleotides align to TRBD1. The CDR3 spans 13 residues. The V gene's germline CDR1 is KGHDR and CDR2 SFDVKD. With V trimmed by 10 bases and J by 1 base, 4 bases remained unmatched. CDR3 in DNA: TGTGCCACTAAGACAGGGGAGAACACTGAAGCTTTCTTT. This gives the protein CATKTGENTEAFF.

Of note for this clonotype: This is likely a read error, given that the CDR3 carries no conserved phenylalanine or tryptophan at its end. The gene calls are TRBV11-2 and TRBJ2-7; tentatively, D is TRBD2 (6 bases). Germline V CDR1 and CDR2: SGHAT, FQNNGV. This CDR3 comprises 13 residues. Between the trimmed V and J ends, which lost 3 bases and 8 bases, there was a span of 14 bases. CDR3 DNA sequence: TGTGCCAGCAGCTTTCCGGCGGGGTACAAGCAGTACTTG. Translating it yields CASSFPAGYKQYL.

This clonotype was recorded only once. One end of the junction does not line up with germline, which may come from a read error. The rearrangement uses TRBV12-3 or TRBV12-4 and TRBJ2-3; D not certain. This CDR3 has 16 amino acids. The CDR3 sequence: CASRPPRRISTDTQYF. The CDR3 DNA reads TGTGCCAGCAGACCCCCACGAAGAATTAGCACAGACACGCAGTATTTT.

As to this clonotype: A much larger clone lies one base from this, so it may be a read error. V and J are TRBV10-3 and TRBJ2-7; weak D call: TRBD1 (6 bases). The V end was cut by 10 bases, the J end by 3 bases, with 13 bases between. The CDR3 contains 12 residues. Germline values: CDR1 ENHRY, CDR2 SYGVKD. This CDR3 is CATGTWIYEQYF. Written as DNA, the CDR3 is TGTGCCACCGGGACATGGATCTACGAGCAGTACTTC.

With respect to this clonotype: A much larger clone differs from this one at a single base, so this may be a read error. The chain links TRBV6-5 to TRBJ2-3; D is unresolved. The CDR3 extends over 13 amino acids. Germline CDR1 reads MNHEY; CDR2 reads SVGAGI. The CDR3 is CARSYGPTDTQYF. Here the CDR3 DNA reads TGTGCCAGAAGTTACGGTCCGACAGATACGCAGTATTTT.

V and J are TRBV24-1 and TRBJ2-1, with a possible D match to TRBD2 (6 bases). The CDR3 contains 18 residues. Germline CDR1 KGHDR, CDR2 SFDVKD. Trimming removed 2 bases from V and 0 bases from J, with 16 bases in between. Here the CDR3 DNA reads TGTGCCACCAGTGATTCAAGGGCGGGGACCCGCTCCTACAATGAGCAGTTCTTC. Protein product: CATSDSRAGTRSYNEQFF.

The V and J genes are TRBV29-1 and TRBJ2-3; D perhaps matches TRBD2 (6 bases). CDR1 SQVTM and CDR2 ANQGSEA come from the germline V gene. V was trimmed by 3 bases and J by 15 bases, leaving 16 bases between them. The CDR3 sequence is 11 residues long. CDR3 in DNA: TGCAGCGTTGAGCGGCGGGATAGGCAATATTTT. Residues: CSVERRDRQYF.

The V call is TRBV7-9, the J call TRBJ2-3, with D tentatively TRBD2 (5 bases). Trimming cost V 2 bases and J 4 bases, with 10 bases left between them. Looked up from germline, CDR1 is SEHNR and CDR2 is FQNEAQ (reference sequence). The CDR3 covers 14 residues. CDR3 amino acids: CASSLTAVSDTQYF. DNA for the CDR3: TGTGCCAGCAGCTTAACAGCGGTCTCAGATACGCAGTATTTT.

This clonotype was observed a few times. The V gene is TRBV6-6, the J gene TRBJ2-1, with 10 bases identical to TRBD2. Trimming took 4 bases from V and 6 from J; bases not matched to a gene: 9. Germline CDR1 reads MNHNY; CDR2 reads SVGAGI (reference sequence). The CDR3 has 16 amino acids. The CDR3 protein is CASSFGRSGRSNEQFF. The CDR3 coding sequence is TGTGCCAGCAGTTTCGGCCGTAGCGGGAGGTCCAATGAGCAGTTCTTC.

This sequence joins TRBV30 and TRBJ1-1; 9 bases line up with TRBD1. Germline CDR1 reads GTSNPN; CDR2 reads SVGIG (reference sequence). V lost 5 bases and J lost 8; bases outside the gene matches: 9. There are 13 residues in the CDR3. The CDR3 region is CAWGRGTGLEAFF. The CDR3 DNA reads TGTGCCTGGGGGCGAGGGACAGGGCTGGAAGCTTTCTTT.

The chain links TRBV5-1 to TRBJ2-5, with 8 bases lining up with TRBD2. CDR3 length: 16 amino acids. Germline CDR1 is SGHRS and CDR2 is YFSETQ. The trim removed 0 bases at V and 3 bases at J, leaving 7 bases unmatched. CDR3 nucleotides: TGCGCCAGCAGCTTGGGCGGGAGGCCTGGAGAAGAGACCCAGTACTTC. Translating it yields CASSLGGRPGEETQYF.

With respect to this clonotype: Since a much larger clone is just one base distant, this may be a read error. This chain joins TRBV4-1 and TRBJ1-4, with TRBD1 matching 7 bases. Germline V gene lookup returns CDR1 MGHRA and CDR2 YSYEKL. The CDR3 runs to 16 residues. The CDR3 reads CASSPGDRDYYEKLSF. The CDR3 DNA reads as TGCGCCAGCAGCCCGGGAGACAGGGACTATTATGAAAAACTGTCTTTT.

Concerning this clonotype itself: One junction end disagrees with the germline gene, perhaps due to a read error. V is TRBV12-3 or TRBV12-4 and J is TRBJ2-2; no clear D. The CDR3 consists of 15 residues. CDR3 bases: TGTGCCAGCACCCCCGAGAGAGCGAACACCGTGGAGCTGTTTTTT. Translated: CASTPERANTVELFF.

Comment on this clonotype: A much larger clone differs from this one at a single base, so this may be a read error. V and J are TRBV4-1 and TRBJ1-2; D gene uncertain. Germline-derived CDR1 and CDR2 are MGHRA and YSYEKL. This CDR3 contains 14 residues. Here the CDR3 DNA reads TGTGCCAGCAGCCAAGGAATGACTGGGGATGGCTACATCTTC. It specifies CASSQGMTGDGYIF.

The chain recombines TRBV6-6 with TRBJ2-4; 7 nucleotides agree with TRBD1. This CDR3 has 16 amino acids. The trim removed 6 bases at V and 0 bases at J, leaving 8 bases unmatched. Germline CDR1 and CDR2: MNHNY and SVGAGI (reference sequence). Here the CDR3 DNA reads TGTGCCAGCAGGACCACAGGGGATGGAGCCAAAAACATTCAGTACTTC. It yields the protein CASRTTGDGAKNIQYF.

V is TRBV7-3 and J is TRBJ2-2; no firm D call. V dropped 0 bases and J dropped 7 bases, with 9 bases sitting between them. This CDR3 contains 14 residues. Germline CDR1 and CDR2: SGHTA and FQGTGA. CDR3 residues: CASSLTWGNGELFF. The CDR3 nucleotides are TGTGCCAGCAGCTTAACGTGGGGTAACGGGGAGCTGTTTTTT.

This clonotype was counted ten times or more. The chain links TRBV12-3 or TRBV12-4 to TRBJ2-1, with TRBD2 identical over 9 bases. There are 15 residues in the CDR3. V lost 7 bases, J lost 0 bases, and 4 bases stayed unmatched. CDR3 DNA sequence: TGTGCCAGCACCTATAGCGGGAGCTCCTACAATGAGCAGTTCTTC. Amino acid sequence: CASTYSGSSYNEQFF.

This clonotype has at least ten counts. J is TRBJ2-6 and V is TRBV11-2; 7 bases match TRBD2. The CDR3 spans 15 residues. V was pared by 2 bases and J by 2 bases, with 0 bases of the junction left unmatched. Germline lookup yields CDR1 SGHAT and CDR2 FQNNGV. The DNA of the CDR3 is TGTGCCAGCAGCTTAAGCGGGGCTGGGGCCAACGTCCTGACTTTC. It yields the protein CASSLSGAGANVLTF.

At least ten counts were recorded for this clonotype. The CDR3 loop reads CSGNSGTHNEQFF. CDR3 bases: TGCAGCGGAAATAGCGGGACTCACAATGAGCAGTTCTTC. The chain uses TRBV29-1 and TRBJ2-1, with TRBD2 matching 8 bases. The CDR3 runs 13 residues. Germline-derived CDR1 and CDR2 are SQVTM and ANQGSEA. The V segment lost 7 bases and the J segment 5 bases; nucleotides outside the gene matches: 7.

Notes on this clonotype: A single base separates this from a much larger clone, so it may be a read error. The chain joins TRBV29-1 to TRBJ2-5; D is possibly TRBD2 (6 bases). Germline V lookup: CDR1 SQVTM, CDR2 ANQGSEA. The germline V and J ends were trimmed by 7 bases and 2 bases, with 20 bases remaining between them. This CDR3 is 15 amino acids long. The CDR3 sequence: CSAPPRGRKQETQYF. DNA for the CDR3: TGCAGCGCCCCCCCTAGAGGGAGGAAACAAGAGACCCAGTACTTC.

As to this clonotype: The junction does not match germline at one end; this may be a read error. The J gene is TRBJ2-5, the V gene TRBV29-1, with TRBD1 matching 9 bases. This CDR3 spans 18 amino acids. Germline CDR1 SQVTM, CDR2 ANQGSEA. CDR3 in DNA: TGCAGCGTTGACCAGTGGGAAGGACAGGGGCCCTACCATGAGACCCAGTACTTC. The encoded protein is CSVDQWEGQGPYHETQYF.

This rearrangement joins TRBV28 to TRBJ2-4; the match to TRBD2 covers 8 bases. Germline lookup yields CDR1 MDHEN and CDR2 SYDVKM. The V segment lost 6 bases and the J segment 6 bases; nucleotides outside the gene matches: 13. This CDR3 is built from 16 residues. Here the CDR3 DNA reads TGTGCCAGCAGCGGGGGGGGGCCGGGAGCAGGAAACATTCAGTACTTC. Amino acids: CASSGGGPGAGNIQYF.